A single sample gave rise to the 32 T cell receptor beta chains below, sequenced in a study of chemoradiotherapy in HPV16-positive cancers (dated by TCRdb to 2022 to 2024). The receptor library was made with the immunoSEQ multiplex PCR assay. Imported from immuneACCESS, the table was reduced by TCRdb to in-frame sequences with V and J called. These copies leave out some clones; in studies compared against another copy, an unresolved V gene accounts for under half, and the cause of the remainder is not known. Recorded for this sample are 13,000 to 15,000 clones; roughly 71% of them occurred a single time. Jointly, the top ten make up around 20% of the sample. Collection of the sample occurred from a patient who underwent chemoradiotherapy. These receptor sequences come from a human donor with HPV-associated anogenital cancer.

Written as DNA, the CDR3 is TGTGCCAGCAGCACCCGGGACAGGGGGCGCTTATATGGCTACACCTTC. It yields the protein CASSTRDRGRLYGYTF. The chain joins TRBV21-1 to TRBJ1-2; no DNA check was done on the table's D call, TRBD1. TRBV21-1 represents a pseudogene. The CDR3 is made up of 16 amino acids.

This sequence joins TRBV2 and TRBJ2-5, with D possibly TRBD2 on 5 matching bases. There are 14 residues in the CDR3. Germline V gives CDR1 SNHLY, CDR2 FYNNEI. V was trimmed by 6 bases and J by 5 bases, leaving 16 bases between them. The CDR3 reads CASSSGVLRETQYF. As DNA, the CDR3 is TGTGCCAGCAGCTCCGGGGTCCTCCGGGAGACCCAGTACTTC.

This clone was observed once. The CDR3 region is CASSVYFGQGVADTQYF. Written as DNA, the CDR3 is TGTGCCAGCAGTGTCTATTTTGGACAGGGAGTGGCAGATACGCAGTATTTT. The chain combines TRBV2 with TRBJ2-3; 8 positions match TRBD1. This CDR3 is built from 17 residues. Germline V gene data show CDR1 as SNHLY and CDR2 as FYNNEI. V lost 4 bases to trimming and J lost 4 bases; unmatched junction nucleotides: 13.

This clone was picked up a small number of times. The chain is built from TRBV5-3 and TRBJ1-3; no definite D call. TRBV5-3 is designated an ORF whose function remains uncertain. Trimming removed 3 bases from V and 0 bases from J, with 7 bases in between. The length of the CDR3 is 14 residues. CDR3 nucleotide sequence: TGTGCCAGAAGCTGGACGGTCTCTGGAAACACCATATATTTT. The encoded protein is CARSWTVSGNTIYF.

CDR3 bases: TGTGCCAGTAGTATTGCCAGGCCCAGCAATCAGCCCCAGCATTTT. It encodes CASSIARPSNQPQHF. The rearrangement joins TRBV19 to TRBJ1-5; D gene ambiguous. The V end was cut by 3 bases, the J end by 1 base, with 10 bases between. The V gene's germline CDR1 is LNHDA and CDR2 SQIVND (reference sequence). This CDR3 is built from 15 residues.

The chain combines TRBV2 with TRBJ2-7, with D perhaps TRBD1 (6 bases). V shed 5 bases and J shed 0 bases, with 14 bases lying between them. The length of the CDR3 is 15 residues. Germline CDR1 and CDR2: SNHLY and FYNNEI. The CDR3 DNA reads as TGTGCCAGCAGTCCGGACAGCGGCCGCTCCTACGAGCAGTACTTC. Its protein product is CASSPDSGRSYEQYF. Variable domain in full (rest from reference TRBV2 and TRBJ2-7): EPEVTQTPSHQVTQMGQEVILRCVPISNHLYFYWYRQILGQKVEFLVSFYNNEISEKSEIFDDQFSVERPDGSNFTLKIRSTKLEDSAMYFCASSPDSGRSYEQYFGPGTRLTVT.

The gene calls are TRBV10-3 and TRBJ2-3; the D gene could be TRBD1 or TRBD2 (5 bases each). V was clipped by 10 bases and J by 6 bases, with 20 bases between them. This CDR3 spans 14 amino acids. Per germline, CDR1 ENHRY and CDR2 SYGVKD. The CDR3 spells CATHGVGAQDTQYF. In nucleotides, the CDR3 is TGTGCCACCCACGGGGTTGGGGCCCAGGATACGCAGTATTTT.

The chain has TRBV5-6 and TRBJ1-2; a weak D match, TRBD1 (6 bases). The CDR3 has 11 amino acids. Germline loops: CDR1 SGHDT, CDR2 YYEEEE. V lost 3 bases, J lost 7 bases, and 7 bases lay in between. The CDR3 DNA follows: TGTGCCAGCAGCTCGGACAGTGGCTACACCTTC. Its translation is CASSSDSGYTF.

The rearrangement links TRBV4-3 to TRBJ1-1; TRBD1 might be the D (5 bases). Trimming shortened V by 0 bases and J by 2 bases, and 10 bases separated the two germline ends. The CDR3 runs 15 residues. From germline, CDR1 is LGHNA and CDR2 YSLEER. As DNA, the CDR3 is TGCGCCAGCAGCCAAGATAACCAGGGTAACACTGAAGCTTTCTTT. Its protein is CASSQDNQGNTEAFF.

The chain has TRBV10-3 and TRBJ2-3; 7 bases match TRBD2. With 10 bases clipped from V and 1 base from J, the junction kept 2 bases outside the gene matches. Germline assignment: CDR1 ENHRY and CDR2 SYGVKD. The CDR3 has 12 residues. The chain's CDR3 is CATSGGTDTQYF. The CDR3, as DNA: TGTGCCACTAGCGGCGGCACAGATACGCAGTATTTT.

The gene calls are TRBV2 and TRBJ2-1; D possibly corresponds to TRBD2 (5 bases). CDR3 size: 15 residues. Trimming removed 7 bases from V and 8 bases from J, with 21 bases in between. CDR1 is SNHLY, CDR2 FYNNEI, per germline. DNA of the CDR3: TGTGCCAGCAAGGGTTCTGCCCTTGAGAGGGATGAGCAGTTCTTC. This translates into CASKGSALERDEQFF.

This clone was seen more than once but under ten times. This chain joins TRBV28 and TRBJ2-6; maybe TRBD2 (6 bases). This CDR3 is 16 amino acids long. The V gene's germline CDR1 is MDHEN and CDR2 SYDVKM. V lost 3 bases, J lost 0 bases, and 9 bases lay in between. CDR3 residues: CASSLIGGSGANVLTF. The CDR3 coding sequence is TGTGCCAGCAGTTTGATCGGGGGCTCTGGGGCCAACGTCCTGACTTTC.

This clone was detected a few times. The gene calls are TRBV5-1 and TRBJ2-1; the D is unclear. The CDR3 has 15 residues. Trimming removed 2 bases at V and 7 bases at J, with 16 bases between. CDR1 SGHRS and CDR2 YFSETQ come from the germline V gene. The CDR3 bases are TGCGCCAGCAGCTTAATGCCGGGCGGCCGAAATGAGCAGTTCTTC. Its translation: CASSLMPGGRNEQFF.

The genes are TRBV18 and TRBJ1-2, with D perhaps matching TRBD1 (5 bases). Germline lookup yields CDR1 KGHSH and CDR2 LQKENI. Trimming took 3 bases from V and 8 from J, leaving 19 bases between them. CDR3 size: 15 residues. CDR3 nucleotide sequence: TGTGCCAGCTCACCGCGCACAGGTCCTCCCGAGGGCTACACCTTC. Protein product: CASSPRTGPPEGYTF.

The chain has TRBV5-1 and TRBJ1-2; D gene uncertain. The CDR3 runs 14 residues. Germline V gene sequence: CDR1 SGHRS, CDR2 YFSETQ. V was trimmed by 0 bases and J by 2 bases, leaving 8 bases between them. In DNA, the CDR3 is TGCGCCAGCAGCTTGGAAGGGATGAACTATGGCTACACCTTC. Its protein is CASSLEGMNYGYTF. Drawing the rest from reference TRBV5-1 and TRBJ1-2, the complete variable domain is KAGVTQTPRYLIKTRGQQVTLSCSPISGHRSVSWYQQTPGQGLQFLFEYFSETQRNKGNFPGRFSGRQFSNSRSEMNVSTLELGDSALYLCASSLEGMNYGYTFGSGTRLTVV.

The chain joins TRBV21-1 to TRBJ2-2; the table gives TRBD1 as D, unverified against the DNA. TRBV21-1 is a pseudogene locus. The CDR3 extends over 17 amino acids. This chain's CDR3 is CASREVWDRVGTGELFF. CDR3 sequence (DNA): TGTGCCAGCAGAGAAGTATGGGACAGGGTCGGAACCGGGGAGCTGTTTTTT.

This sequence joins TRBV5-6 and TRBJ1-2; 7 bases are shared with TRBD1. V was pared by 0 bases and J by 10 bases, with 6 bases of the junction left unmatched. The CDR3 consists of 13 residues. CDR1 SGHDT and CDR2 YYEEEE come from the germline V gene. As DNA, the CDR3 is TGTGCCAGCAGCTTGGAGAGGACAGGTCCCTACACCTTC. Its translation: CASSLERTGPYTF.

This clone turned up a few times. CDR3 sequence: CASSSFDTEAFF. The CDR3 DNA reads TGTGCCAGCAGCTCCTTCGACACTGAAGCTTTCTTT. The chain joins TRBV5-6 to TRBJ1-1; D is undetermined. Trimming left V 3 bases short and J 3 bases short, with 6 bases between. The CDR3 runs to 12 residues. Germline CDR1 SGHDT, CDR2 YYEEEE.

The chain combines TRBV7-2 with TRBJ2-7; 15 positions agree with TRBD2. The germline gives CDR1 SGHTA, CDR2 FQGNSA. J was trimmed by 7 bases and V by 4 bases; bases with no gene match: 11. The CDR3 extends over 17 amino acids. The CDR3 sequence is CASSSSWGTSGGREQYF. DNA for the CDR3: TGTGCCAGCAGCTCTAGCTGGGGGACTAGCGGGGGGAGGGAGCAGTACTTC. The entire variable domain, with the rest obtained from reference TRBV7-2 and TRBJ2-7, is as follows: GAGVSQSPSNKVTEKGKDVELRCDPISGHTALYWYRQSLGQGLEFLIYFQGNSAPDKSGLPSDRFSAERTGGSVSTLTIQRTQQEDSAVYLCASSSSWGTSGGREQYFGPGTRLTVT.

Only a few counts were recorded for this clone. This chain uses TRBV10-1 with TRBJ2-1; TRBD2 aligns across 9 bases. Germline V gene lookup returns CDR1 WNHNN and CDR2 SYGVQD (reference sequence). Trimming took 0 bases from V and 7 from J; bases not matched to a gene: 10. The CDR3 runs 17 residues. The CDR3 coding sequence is TGCGCCAGCAGTGAGTCGTTCGAGGGCCTAGCGGGAAATGAGCAGTTCTTC. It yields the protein CASSESFEGLAGNEQFF.

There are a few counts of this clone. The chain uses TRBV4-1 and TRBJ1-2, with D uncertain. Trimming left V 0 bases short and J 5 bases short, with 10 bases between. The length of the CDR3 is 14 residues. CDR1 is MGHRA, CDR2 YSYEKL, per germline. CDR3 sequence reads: CASSQEARRYGYTF. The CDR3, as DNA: TGCGCCAGCAGCCAAGAAGCCCGGAGGTATGGCTACACCTTC.

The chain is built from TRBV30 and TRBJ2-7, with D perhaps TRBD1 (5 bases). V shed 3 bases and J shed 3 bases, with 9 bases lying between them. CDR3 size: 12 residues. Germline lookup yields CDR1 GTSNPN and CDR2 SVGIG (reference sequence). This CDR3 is CAWSRQYYEQYF. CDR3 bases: TGTGCCTGGAGCAGACAGTACTACGAGCAGTACTTC.

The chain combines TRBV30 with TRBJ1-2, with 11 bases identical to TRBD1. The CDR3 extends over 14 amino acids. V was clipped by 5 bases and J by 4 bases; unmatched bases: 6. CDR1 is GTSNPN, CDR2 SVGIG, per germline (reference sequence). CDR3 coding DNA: TGTGCCTGGGGGGCGGACAGGGGGCTCTATGGCTACACCTTC. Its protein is CAWGADRGLYGYTF.

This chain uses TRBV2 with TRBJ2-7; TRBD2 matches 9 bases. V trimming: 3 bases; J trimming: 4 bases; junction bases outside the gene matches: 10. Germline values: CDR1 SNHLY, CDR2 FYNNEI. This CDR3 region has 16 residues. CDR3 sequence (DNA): TGTGCCAGCAGTGAGAAGGGACTAGCCTACCTTTACGAGCAGTACTTC. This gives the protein CASSEKGLAYLYEQYF.

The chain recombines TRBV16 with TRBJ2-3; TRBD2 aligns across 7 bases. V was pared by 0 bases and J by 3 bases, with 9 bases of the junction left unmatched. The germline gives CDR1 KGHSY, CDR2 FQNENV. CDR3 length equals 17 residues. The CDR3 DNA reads TGTGCCAGCAGCCAATCGGTAGGCGGGGGATTGACAGATACGCAGTATTTT. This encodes CASSQSVGGGLTDTQYF. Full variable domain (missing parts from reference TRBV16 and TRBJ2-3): GEEVAQTPKHLVRGEGQKAKLYCAPIKGHSYVFWYQQVLKNEFKFLISFQNENVFDETGMPKERFSAKCLPNSPCSLEIQATKLEDSAVYFCASSQSVGGGLTDTQYFGPGTRLTVL.

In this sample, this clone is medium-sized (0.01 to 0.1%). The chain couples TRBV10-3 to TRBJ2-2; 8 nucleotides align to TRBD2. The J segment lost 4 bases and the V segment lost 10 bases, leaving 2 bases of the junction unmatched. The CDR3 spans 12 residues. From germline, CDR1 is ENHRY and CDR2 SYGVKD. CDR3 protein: CATGGVTGELFF. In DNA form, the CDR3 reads TGTGCCACCGGGGGGGTCACCGGGGAGCTGTTTTTT.

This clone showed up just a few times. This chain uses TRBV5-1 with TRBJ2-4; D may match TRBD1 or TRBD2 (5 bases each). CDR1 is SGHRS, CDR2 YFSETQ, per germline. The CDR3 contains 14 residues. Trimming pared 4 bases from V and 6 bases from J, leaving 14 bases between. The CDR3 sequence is CASSLAAGRNIQYF. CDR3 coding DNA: TGCGCCAGCAGCCTTGCGGCAGGGAGAAACATTCAGTACTTC.

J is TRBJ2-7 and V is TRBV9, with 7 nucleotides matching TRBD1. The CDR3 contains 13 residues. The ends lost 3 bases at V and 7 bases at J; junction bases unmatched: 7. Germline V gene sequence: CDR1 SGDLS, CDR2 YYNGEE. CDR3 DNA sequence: TGTGCCAGCAGCGAGCTTACAGGGGATGAGCAGTACTTC. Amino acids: CASSELTGDEQYF. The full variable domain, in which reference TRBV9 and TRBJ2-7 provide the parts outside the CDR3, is DSGVTQTPKHLITATGQRVTLRCSPRSGDLSVYWYQQSLDQGLQFLIQYYNGEERAKGNILERFSAQQFPDLHSELNLSSLELGDSALYFCASSELTGDEQYFGPGTRLTVT.

In nucleotides, the CDR3 is TGTGCCAGCACCCTGGACAGGGCGACTGAAGCTTTCTTT. Amino acid sequence: CASTLDRATEAFF. The chain employs TRBV6-1 and TRBJ1-1; 8 positions match TRBD1. The CDR3 sequence is 13 residues long. Unmatched junction bases numbered 6, after V lost 7 bases and J lost 5 bases. The germline V gene has CDR1 MNHNS and CDR2 SASEGT.

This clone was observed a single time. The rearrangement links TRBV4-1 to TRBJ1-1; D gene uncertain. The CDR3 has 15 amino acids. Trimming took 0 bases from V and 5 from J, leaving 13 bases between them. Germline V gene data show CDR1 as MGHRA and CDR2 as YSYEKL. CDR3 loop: CASSQEVTVETEAFF. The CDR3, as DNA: TGCGCCAGCAGCCAAGAAGTTACAGTGGAGACTGAAGCTTTCTTT.

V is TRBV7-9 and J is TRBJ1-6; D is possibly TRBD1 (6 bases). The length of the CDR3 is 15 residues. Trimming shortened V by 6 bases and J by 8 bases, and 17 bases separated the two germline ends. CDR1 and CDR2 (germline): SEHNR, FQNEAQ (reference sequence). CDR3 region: CASRPAGGVDSPLHF. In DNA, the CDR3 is TGTGCCAGCAGGCCCGCCGGGGGCGTGGATTCACCCCTCCACTTT.

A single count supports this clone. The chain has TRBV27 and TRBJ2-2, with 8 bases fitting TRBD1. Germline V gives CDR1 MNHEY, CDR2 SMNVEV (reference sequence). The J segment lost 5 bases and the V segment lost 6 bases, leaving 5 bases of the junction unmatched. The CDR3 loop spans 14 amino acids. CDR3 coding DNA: TGTGCCAGCAGCCAGGGGGCTAGGACCGGGGAGCTGTTTTTT. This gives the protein CASSQGARTGELFF.